This T cell receptor (beta chain) was retrieved from a study of CD8 T cells in ankylosing spondylitis. Trimming took 5 bases from V and 6 from J; bases not matched to a gene: 5. The CDR3 contains 14 residues. CDR1 is DFQATT and CDR2 is SNEGSKA in the germline V gene (reference sequence). Whole-study findings and limits: Reports of some motif variants in reactive arthritis synovial fluid and blood predate this one. What seemed typical of ankylosing spondylitis blood was a TCR beta motif built from several highly homologous variants. The study looked at matched synovial fluid samples from ankylosing spondylitis patients. Disease-linked clones were reported to be significantly enriched there.

5'-RACE, quantitative and with molecular barcodes, yielded the TCR beta libraries. TCRdb called the 5' RACE reads again in MiXCR, with one record for every CDR3 protein. This table has approximately 400,000 distinct CDR3 sequences, about 25% appearing once. Concerning this clonotype: Its target is unknown.

Input material: blood, either unsorted or a sorted T cell fraction (not recorded which). The chain uses TRBV20-1 and TRBJ2-1, with 12 positions matching TRBD2. This sequence was found in a male donor with ankylosing spondylitis. CDR3 residues: CSAGPSGRANEQFF. The CDR3 region has the DNA TGCAGTGCTGGCCCTAGCGGGAGGGCCAATGAGCAGTTCTTC.